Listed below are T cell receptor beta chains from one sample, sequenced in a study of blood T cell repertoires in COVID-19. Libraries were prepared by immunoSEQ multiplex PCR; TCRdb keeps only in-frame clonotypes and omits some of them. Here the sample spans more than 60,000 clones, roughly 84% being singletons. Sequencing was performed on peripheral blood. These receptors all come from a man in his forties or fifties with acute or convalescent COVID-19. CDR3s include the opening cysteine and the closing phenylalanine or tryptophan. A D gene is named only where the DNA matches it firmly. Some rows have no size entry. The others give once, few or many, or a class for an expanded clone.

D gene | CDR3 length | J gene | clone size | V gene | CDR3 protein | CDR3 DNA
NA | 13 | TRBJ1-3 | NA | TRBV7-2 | CASSLIWRDTIYF | TGTGCCAGCAGCTTAATATGGCGGGACACCATATATTTT
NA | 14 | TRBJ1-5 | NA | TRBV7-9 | CASSQQGVNQPQHF | TGTGCCAGCAGCCAACAGGGAGTAAATCAGCCCCAGCATTTT
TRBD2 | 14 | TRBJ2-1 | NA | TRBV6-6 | CAIAGTSGMDEQFF | TGTGCCATCGCCGGGACTAGCGGGATGGATGAGCAGTTCTTC
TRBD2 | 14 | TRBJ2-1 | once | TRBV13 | CASSGPSGIGEQFF | TGTGCCAGCAGCGGCCCTAGCGGGATCGGTGAGCAGTTCTTC
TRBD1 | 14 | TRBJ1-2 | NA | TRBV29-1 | CSAVPRTGGDGYTF | TGCAGCGCTGTTCCCCGGACAGGGGGGGATGGCTACACCTTC
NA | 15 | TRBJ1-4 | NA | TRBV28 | CASRAPRGWNEKLFF | TGTGCCAGCAGGGCACCTAGGGGATGGAATGAAAAACTGTTTTTT
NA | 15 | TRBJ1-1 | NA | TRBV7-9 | CASSLASILNTEAFF | TGTGCCAGCAGCTTAGCGTCTATACTGAACACTGAAGCTTTCTTT
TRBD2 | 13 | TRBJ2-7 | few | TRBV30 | CAWSASGTYEQYF | TGTGCCTGGAGTGCTAGCGGGACCTACGAGCAGTACTTC
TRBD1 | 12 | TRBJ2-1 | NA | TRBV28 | CASRDRRNEQFF | TGTGCCAGCCGGGACAGGAGGAATGAGCAGTTCTTC
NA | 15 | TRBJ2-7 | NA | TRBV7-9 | CASSLVLGRGNEQYF | TGTGCCAGCAGCTTAGTTTTGGGCCGGGGGAACGAGCAGTACTTC
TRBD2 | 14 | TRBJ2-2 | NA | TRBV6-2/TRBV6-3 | CASSQRGVPGELFF | TGTGCCAGCAGTCAACGGGGGGTTCCCGGGGAGCTGTTTTTT
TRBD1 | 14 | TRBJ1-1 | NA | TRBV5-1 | CASSLEGTGEQAFF | TGCGCCAGCAGCTTGGAAGGGACAGGGGAACAGGCTTTCTTT
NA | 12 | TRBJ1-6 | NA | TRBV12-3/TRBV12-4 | CASSPLLSPLHF | TGTGCCAGCAGTCCCCTGCTATCACCCCTCCACTTT
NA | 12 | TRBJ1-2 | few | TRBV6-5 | CASLGGNYGYTF | TGTGCCAGCCTAGGGGGTAACTATGGCTACACCTTC
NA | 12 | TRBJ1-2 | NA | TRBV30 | CAWKVLTIGYTF | TGTGCCTGGAAGGTTCTAACTATAGGCTACACCTTC
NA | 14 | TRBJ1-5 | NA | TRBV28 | CASSSGGYRQPQHF | TGTGCCAGCAGTTCCGGCGGGTACCGTCAGCCCCAGCATTTT
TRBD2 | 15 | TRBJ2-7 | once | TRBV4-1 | CASSQATGTTYEQYF | TGCGCCAGCAGCCAGGCAACCGGGACTACCTACGAGCAGTACTTC
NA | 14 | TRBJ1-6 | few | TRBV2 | CASRRTVNNSPLHF | TGTGCCAGCAGACGGACAGTCAATAATTCACCCCTCCACTTT
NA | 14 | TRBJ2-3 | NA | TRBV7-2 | CASSLRTSTDTQYF | TGTGCCAGCAGCTTACGAACTAGCACAGATACGCAGTATTTT
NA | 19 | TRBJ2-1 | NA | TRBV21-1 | CASSKAGTSGNPPYNEQFF | TGTGCCAGCAGCAAAGCGGGGACTAGCGGGAACCCCCCCTACAATGAGCAGTTCTTC
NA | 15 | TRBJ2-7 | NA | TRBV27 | CASSLSGGVRREQYF | TGTGCCAGCAGTTTATCGGGGGGAGTACGTCGCGAGCAGTACTTC
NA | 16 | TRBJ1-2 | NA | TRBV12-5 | CASGLVLGLSNYGYTF | TGTGCTAGTGGTTTGGTCCTCGGACTCTCGAACTATGGCTACACCTTC
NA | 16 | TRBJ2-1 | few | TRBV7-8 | CASSPLTGVTYNEQFF | TGTGCCAGCAGCCCTCTGACCGGGGTGACCTACAATGAGCAGTTCTTC
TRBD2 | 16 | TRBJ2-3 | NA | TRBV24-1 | CATSDPGLASTDTQYF | TGTGCCACCAGTGATCCGGGACTAGCGAGCACAGATACGCAGTATTTT
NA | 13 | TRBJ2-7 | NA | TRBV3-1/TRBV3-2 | CASSLQGGYEQYF | TGTGCCAGCAGTCTACAGGGGGGGTACGAGCAGTACTTC
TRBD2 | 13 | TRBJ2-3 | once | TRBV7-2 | CASSSSGGGTQYF | TGTGCCAGCAGCTCGAGCGGGGGAGGTACGCAGTATTTT
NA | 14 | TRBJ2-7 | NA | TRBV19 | CASSINPGSYEQYF | TGTGCCAGTAGTATTAACCCGGGAAGTTACGAGCAGTACTTC
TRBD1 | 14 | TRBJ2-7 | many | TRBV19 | CASSARDSSYEQYF | TGTGCCAGTAGTGCCCGGGACAGCTCCTACGAGCAGTACTTC
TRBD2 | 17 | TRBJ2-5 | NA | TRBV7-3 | CASSPGLAGGSQETQYF | TGTGCCAGCAGCCCAGGACTAGCGGGGGGTTCACAAGAGACCCAGTACTTC
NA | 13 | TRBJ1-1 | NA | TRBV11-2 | CASSQTENTEAFF | TGTGCCAGCAGCCAGACAGAAAACACTGAAGCTTTCTTT
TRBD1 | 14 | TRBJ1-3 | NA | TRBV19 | CASSSGTAGNTIYF | TGTGCCAGTAGTAGCGGGACAGCTGGAAACACCATATATTTT
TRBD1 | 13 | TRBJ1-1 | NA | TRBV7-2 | CASSQGQAPEAFF | TGTGCCAGCAGCCAGGGACAGGCCCCTGAAGCTTTCTTT
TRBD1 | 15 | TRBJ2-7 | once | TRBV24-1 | CATTPGTGLICEQYF | TGTGCCACCACCCCCGGGACAGGGCTTATTTGCGAGCAGTACTTC
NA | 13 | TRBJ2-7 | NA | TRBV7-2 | CASSSDTGDEQYF | TGTGCCAGCAGCTCGGACACCGGTGACGAGCAGTACTTC
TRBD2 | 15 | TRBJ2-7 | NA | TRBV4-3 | CASSQDTGGPYEQYF | TGCGCCAGCAGCCAAGATACGGGAGGCCCCTACGAGCAGTACTTC
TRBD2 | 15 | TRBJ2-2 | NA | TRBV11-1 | CASSFHRGDTGELFF | TGTGCCAGCAGCTTTCATCGGGGGGACACCGGGGAGCTGTTTTTT
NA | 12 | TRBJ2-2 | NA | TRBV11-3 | CASSSFSGELFF | TGTGCCAGCAGCTCGTTCTCCGGGGAGCTGTTTTTT
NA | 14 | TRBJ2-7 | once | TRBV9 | CASSPRGGGEEQYF | TGTGCCAGCAGCCCCCGAGGGGGGGGAGAGGAGCAGTACTTC
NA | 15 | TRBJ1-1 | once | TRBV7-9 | CASRPTGGVRGEAFF | TGTGCCAGCAGACCGACGGGGGGCGTTCGGGGAGAAGCTTTCTTT
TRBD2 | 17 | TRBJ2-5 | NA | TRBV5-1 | CASSPIGLAGEGETQYF | TGCGCCAGCAGCCCAATCGGACTAGCGGGAGAAGGAGAGACCCAGTACTTC
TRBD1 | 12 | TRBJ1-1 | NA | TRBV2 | CASNSAGGLAFF | TGTGCCAGCAATTCGGCAGGGGGCTTAGCTTTCTTT
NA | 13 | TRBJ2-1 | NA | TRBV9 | CASSAEGDNEQFF | TGTGCCAGCAGCGCCGAAGGGGATAATGAGCAGTTCTTC
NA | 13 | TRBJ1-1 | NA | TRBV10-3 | CAISDFAETEAFF | TGTGCCATCAGTGACTTCGCAGAAACTGAAGCTTTCTTT
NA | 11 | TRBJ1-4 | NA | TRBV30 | CAWSGGEKLFF | TGTGCCTGGAGTGGCGGGGAAAAACTGTTTTTT
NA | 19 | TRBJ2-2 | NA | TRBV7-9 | CASSLTLATSDRRPGELFF | TGTGCCAGCAGCTTAACTCTTGCGACTAGTGATCGTCGACCCGGGGAGCTGTTTTTT
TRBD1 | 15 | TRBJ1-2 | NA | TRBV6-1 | CASSEAVDRSYGYTF | TGTGCCAGCAGTGAAGCTGTGGACAGGAGCTATGGCTACACCTTC
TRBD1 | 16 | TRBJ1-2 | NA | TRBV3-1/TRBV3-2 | CASSQDWALRGRGYTF | TGTGCCAGCAGCCAAGATTGGGCCTTAAGGGGGCGAGGCTACACCTTC
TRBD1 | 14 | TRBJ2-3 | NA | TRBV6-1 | CASSERQGGDTQYF | TGTGCCAGCAGTGAACGACAGGGGGGGGATACGCAGTATTTT
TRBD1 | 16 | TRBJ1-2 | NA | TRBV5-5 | CASSLEGQGARLGYTF | TGTGCCAGCAGCTTGGAGGGACAGGGGGCGCGCCTTGGCTACACCTTC
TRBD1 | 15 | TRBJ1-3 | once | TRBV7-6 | CASSQPGTVGNTIYF | TGTGCCAGCAGCCAGCCCGGGACAGTTGGAAACACCATATATTTT
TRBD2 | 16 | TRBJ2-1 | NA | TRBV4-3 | CASSQDPAGEYNEQFF | TGCGCCAGCAGCCAAGATCCTGCGGGAGAGTACAATGAGCAGTTCTTC
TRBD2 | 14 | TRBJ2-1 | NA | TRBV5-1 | CASSPGTSGGEQFF | TGCGCCAGCAGCCCTGGGACTAGCGGGGGTGAGCAGTTCTTC
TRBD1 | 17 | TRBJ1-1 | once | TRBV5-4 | CASSLPTGAYLNTEAFF | TGTGCCAGCAGCTTGCCAACAGGGGCGTACTTGAACACTGAAGCTTTCTTT
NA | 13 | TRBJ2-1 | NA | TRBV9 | CASSVGSGNEQFF | TGTGCCAGCAGCGTTGGTAGCGGCAATGAGCAGTTCTTC
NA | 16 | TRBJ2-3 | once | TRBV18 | CASSPSGLLSTDTQYF | TGTGCCAGCTCACCTTCGGGACTCCTGAGCACAGATACGCAGTATTTT